A selection of T cell receptor beta chains follows, all from one sample in a study of cytomegalovirus exposure and HLA in healthy donors. Only in-frame clones appear in the TCRdb table, and some are missing; sequencing was by immunoSEQ multiplex PCR. This table holds around 100,000 clones. Sequencing was performed on PBMCs. These TCRs come from a man aged 35 to 55 in good health and CMV-seronegative. The CDR3 runs from the conserved cysteine through the conserved F or W. D genes are given only for firm matches.

>.|TRBJ1-1|TRBV28
CASSFQGPVNTEAFF
TGTGCCAGCAGTTTTCAGGGGCCGGTGAACACTGAAGCTTTCTTT
>.|TRBJ1-4|TRBV7-2
CASSLGGTARREKLFF
TGTGCCAGCAGCCTGGGGGGGACCGCCCGAAGGGAAAAACTGTTTTTT
>.|TRBJ2-1|TRBV7-9
CASSLDIVQGNNEQFF
TGTGCCAGCAGCTTAGACATCGTCCAGGGTAACAATGAGCAGTTCTTC
>TRBD1|TRBJ2-1|TRBV29-1
CSVRTGGHNEQFF
TGCAGCGTCCGGACAGGGGGGCACAATGAGCAGTTCTTC
>.|TRBJ2-3|TRBV19
CASSIGQADTQYF
TGTGCCAGTAGTATCGGTCAGGCAGATACGCAGTATTTT
>.|TRBJ2-2|TRBV4-3
CASSQERGSTGELFF
TGCGCCAGCAGCCAAGAGCGCGGGTCCACCGGGGAGCTGTTTTTT
>TRBD2|TRBJ2-5|TRBV4-2
CASSQGAGEYQETQYF
TGTGCCAGCAGCCAAGGGGCGGGGGAGTACCAAGAGACCCAGTACTTC
>TRBD1|TRBJ2-2|TRBV10-3
CAISGYRGTGELFF
TGTGCCATCAGTGGATACAGGGGCACCGGGGAGCTGTTTTTT
>TRBD1|TRBJ1-6|TRBV28
CASSSFGGQNNSPLHF
TGTGCCAGCAGTTCTTTTGGGGGACAGAATAATTCACCCCTCCACTTT
>TRBD1|TRBJ2-7|TRBV7-9
CASSFRQGVPTEQYF
TGTGCCAGCAGCTTTAGACAGGGCGTACCTACCGAGCAGTACTTC
>.|TRBJ2-7|TRBV6-1
CASEGTPSYEQYF
TGTGCCAGCGAGGGGACACCTTCCTACGAGCAGTACTTC
>TRBD1|TRBJ1-2|TRBV7-9
CASSINQGGDGYTF
TGTGCCAGCAGCATCAATCAGGGGGGTGATGGCTACACCTTC
>TRBD2|TRBJ2-5|TRBV5-1
CASSALAGVTKETQYF
TGCGCCAGCAGCGCTCTAGCGGGAGTCACAAAAGAGACCCAGTACTTC
>TRBD1|TRBJ1-4|TRBV5-4
CASSKNRGLNEKLFF
TGTGCCAGCAGCAAGAACAGGGGCCTTAATGAAAAACTGTTTTTT
>.|TRBJ1-2|TRBV30
CAWAEHGYTF
TGTGCCTGGGCAGAACATGGCTACACCTTC
>TRBD1|TRBJ1-2|TRBV9
CASSAPVGGQGKGYTF
TGTGCCAGCAGCGCACCCGTGGGGGGACAGGGTAAAGGCTACACCTTC
>TRBD1|TRBJ1-6|TRBV6-1
CASSDQGGLDSPLHF
TGTGCCAGCAGTGATCAGGGGGGATTAGATTCACCCCTCCACTTT
>TRBD2|TRBJ2-3|TRBV18
CASSPGGEDTQYF
TGTGCCAGCTCACCCGGGGGGGAAGATACGCAGTATTTT
>.|TRBJ1-1|TRBV25-1
CASRGQFTEAFF
TGTGCCAGCCGAGGACAGTTCACTGAAGCTTTCTTT
>TRBD2|TRBJ2-1|TRBV9
CASSFTSGRSNEQFF
TGTGCCAGCAGCTTCACTAGCGGGAGGAGTAATGAGCAGTTCTTC
>TRBD2|TRBJ2-2|TRBV7-9
CASSSQIFGLAGNAGELFF
TGTGCCAGCAGCTCTCAAATCTTCGGACTAGCGGGCAACGCCGGGGAGCTGTTTTTT
>TRBD1|TRBJ2-5|TRBV9
CASSGETGGRETQYF
TGTGCCAGCAGTGGAGAGACAGGGGGGAGGGAGACCCAGTACTTC
>.|TRBJ2-7|TRBV5-3
CARSFGDIPYEQYF
TGTGCCAGAAGCTTCGGAGATATCCCCTACGAGCAGTACTTC
>.|TRBJ2-1|TRBV7-8
CASSLGEQRYNEQFF
TGTGCCAGCAGCTTAGGAGAGCAGCGGTACAATGAGCAGTTCTTC
>TRBD1|TRBJ2-1|TRBV30
CAWGTGGLYNEQFF
TGTGCCTGGGGTACAGGGGGGCTGTACAATGAGCAGTTCTTC
>.|TRBJ2-5|TRBV6-6
CASTRRETEGETQYF
TGTGCCAGCACACGGCGGGAAACCGAAGGGGAGACCCAGTACTTC
>.|TRBJ2-5|TRBV11-2
CASSLVRGVQETQYF
TGTGCCAGCAGCTTAGTGCGGGGAGTCCAAGAGACCCAGTACTTC
>TRBD1|TRBJ1-1|TRBV6-5
CASTLGQGNTEAFF
TGTGCCAGCACCCTAGGACAGGGGAACACTGAAGCTTTCTTT
>.|TRBJ2-1|TRBV28
CASSTRRDNEQFF
TGTGCCAGCAGTACCAGGAGGGACAATGAGCAGTTCTTC
>.|TRBJ2-5|TRBV10-3
CAIRGGDLLETQYF
TGTGCCATCAGGGGGGGAGACCTGCTTGAGACCCAGTACTTC
>.|TRBJ2-1|TRBV6-5
CASSAGGTLNNEQFF
TGTGCCAGCAGTGCAGGCGGGACTCTTAACAATGAGCAGTTCTTC
>TRBD2|TRBJ2-5|TRBV11-2
CASSLRGSTSGRGETQYF
TGTGCCAGCAGCTTAAGGGGATCGACTAGCGGGAGGGGCGAGACCCAGTACTTC